Presented here are 17 T cell receptor beta chains from one specimen sequenced in a study of blood T cells in healthy people across ages (dated by TCRdb to 2015 to 2017). The receptor library was made with 5' RACE. The instrument given in TCRdb is Illumina HiSeq 2500. A second PCR of about 6 to 12 cycles was run with a J-beta primer mix and a sample-barcoded 5' primer. The public reads were reprocessed in TCRdb via fastp at Q25 and MiXCR, keeping in-frame beta chains. Every distinct CDR3 protein forms one entry, paired with its most common genes and DNA. In all, the sample holds 700,000 to 850,000 distinct CDR3 sequences, and approximately 55% of those were seen once. Roughly 40% of the sample is in the top ten clones. The specimen was blood. The receptors derive from a man older than 75 in good health.

This clonotype was detected only a few times. This chain connects TRBV28 to TRBJ2-7; D possibly corresponds to TRBD1 (6 bases). CDR1 is MDHEN, CDR2 SYDVKM, per germline. The CDR3 covers 14 residues. With 4 bases removed from V and 2 bases from J, the gap between germline ends came to 12 bases. The CDR3 bases are TGTGCCAGCAGTTCCAGGGGTCGAACCTACGAGCAGTACTTC. This gives the protein CASSSRGRTYEQYF.

This clonotype occurred a few times. This chain joins TRBV6-1 and TRBJ2-1; 9 nucleotides align to TRBD2. V shed 11 bases and J 2 bases; nucleotides not matched to a gene: 7. CDR3 length equals 14 residues. CDR1 is MNHNS, CDR2 SASEGT, per germline. The CDR3: CACVSGSPYNEQFF. As DNA, the CDR3 is TGTGCCTGCGTTAGCGGGAGTCCCTACAATGAGCAGTTCTTC.

The genes are TRBV28 and TRBJ2-7; TRBD2 aligns across 11 bases. Germline lookup yields CDR1 MDHEN and CDR2 SYDVKM. Trimming at V came to 6 bases and at J to 4 bases, leaving 8 bases not matched to a gene. The CDR3 contains 15 residues. The CDR3 region is CASRGETSGDYEQYF. CDR3 DNA sequence: TGTGCCAGCAGGGGAGAGACTAGCGGGGATTACGAGCAGTACTTC.

This clonotype has just a few counts. The chain uses TRBV29-1 and TRBJ1-2, with no clear D. Germline values: CDR1 SQVTM, CDR2 ANQGSEA. The CDR3 is 10 residues long. Trimming cost V 8 bases and J 7 bases, with 11 bases left between them. The DNA for the CDR3 is TGCAGCCCCGGAAGCGGTGGCTACACCTTC. It translates to CSPGSGGYTF. Based on the CDR3 plus reference TRBV29-1 and TRBJ1-2, the full variable domain is SAVISQKPSRDICQRGTSLTIQCQVDSQVTMMFWYRQQPGQSLTLIATANQGSEATYESGFVIDKFPISRPNLTFSTLTVSNMSPEDSSIYLCSPGSGGYTFGSGTRLTVV.

This clonotype has only a few counts. The chain combines TRBV24-1 with TRBJ1-6, with a weak D call TRBD1 (5 bases). Trimming cost V 4 bases and J 6 bases, with 9 bases left between them. The germline V gene has CDR1 KGHDR and CDR2 SFDVKD. The CDR3 covers 14 residues. The chain's CDR3 is CATSEGLGNSPLHF. CDR3 DNA: TGTGCCACCAGTGAGGGGCTTGGTAATTCACCCCTCCACTTT.

This clonotype occurred once. The CDR3, as DNA: TGTGCCAGCAGCCCCCGGACAGTTAGGGTGAACACTGAAGCTTTCTTT. Translated: CASSPRTVRVNTEAFF. The V call is TRBV3-1, the J call TRBJ1-1; maybe TRBD1 (6 bases). V gave up 4 bases and J gave up 0 bases, with 15 bases separating them. This CDR3 has 16 residues. Germline V CDR1 and CDR2: LGHDT, YNNKEL (reference sequence).

This clonotype was observed once. The J gene is TRBJ1-2, the V gene TRBV6-4, with D possibly being TRBD1 (6 bases). Germline CDR1 is MRHNA and CDR2 is SNTAGT. V was cut by 8 bases and J by 4 bases, with 20 bases left in between. This CDR3 is 15 amino acids long. As DNA, the CDR3 is TGTGCCAGCCCGGGGGCGACGGGACGGTCCTATGGCTACACCTTC. This gives the protein CASPGATGRSYGYTF.

The chain carries TRBV27 and TRBJ2-1; 15 bases fit TRBD2. The CDR3 is made up of 20 amino acids. Germline CDR1 is MNHEY and CDR2 is SMNVEV (reference sequence). With V trimmed by 6 bases and J by 0 bases, 12 bases remained unmatched. The CDR3: CASRPPGLAGGKSSYNEQFF. The CDR3 region has the DNA TGTGCCAGCAGACCACCGGGACTAGCGGGGGGCAAAAGCTCCTACAATGAGCAGTTCTTC.

This clonotype was counted ten times or more. With a much larger clone just one base away, this may be a read error. The CDR3 coding sequence is TGCAGTGCCCAGGACAGGCTGATGGGAGACGCGTATTTT. Its translation is CSAQDRLMGDAYF. The V call is TRBV20-1, the J call TRBJ2-3, with 7 bases fitting TRBD1. Germline trimming cut 6 bases from V and 14 bases from J; bases unmatched to any gene: 17. There are 13 residues in the CDR3. In germline, CDR1 is DFQATT, CDR2 SNEGSKA (reference sequence).

This chain joins TRBV20-1 and TRBJ1-2, with D perhaps TRBD1 (5 bases). V was clipped by 3 bases and J by 5 bases, with 13 bases between them. Germline CDR1 DFQATT, CDR2 SNEGSKA (reference sequence). The CDR3 length is 13 residues. CDR3 DNA sequence: TGCAGTGCTAGCCCCCCAGGGATATATGGCTACACCTTC. It yields the protein CSASPPGIYGYTF.

CDR3 sequence: CASSLSGTGRNEQFF. CDR3 in DNA: TGTGCCAGCAGCCTCTCCGGGACTGGGAGGAATGAGCAGTTCTTC. The J gene is TRBJ2-1, the V gene TRBV2; TRBD2 is a possible D gene (6 bases). The CDR3 extends over 15 amino acids. The germline V gene encodes CDR1 SNHLY and CDR2 FYNNEI. V lost 6 bases to trimming and J lost 7 bases, with 19 bases between them.

This clonotype has only a few counts. The genes are TRBV7-2 and TRBJ2-3; D perhaps matches TRBD2 (6 bases). V lost 4 bases, J lost 5 bases, and 19 bases lay in between. The CDR3 spans 16 residues. Germline CDR1 SGHTA, CDR2 FQGNSA. In nucleotides, the CDR3 is TGTGCCAGCAGCTCGTCGCGGGGCTCGGGCAGAGATACGCAGTATTTT. Translated, it gives CASSSSRGSGRDTQYF.

This clonotype was counted between two and nine times. CDR3 in DNA: TGCAGCGTTGCGGGGGACGGAGAGACCCAGTACTTC. Encoded protein: CSVAGDGETQYF. The J gene is TRBJ2-5, the V gene TRBV29-1; perhaps TRBD2 as D (6 bases). V was clipped by 4 bases and J by 4 bases, with 10 bases between them. The CDR3 length is 12 residues. The V gene's germline CDR1 is SQVTM and CDR2 ANQGSEA.

This clonotype appeared a few times. The chain uses TRBV5-1 and TRBJ1-2; unclear D gene. V was clipped by 6 bases and J by 6 bases, with 12 bases between them. The CDR3 is 12 residues long. Germline V gives CDR1 SGHRS, CDR2 YFSETQ. The CDR3 loop is CASIDGLDGYTF. Written as DNA, the CDR3 is TGCGCCAGCATCGACGGTCTTGATGGCTACACCTTC.

This sequence joins TRBV5-6 and TRBJ2-5, with TRBD2 as a possible D gene (5 bases). The germline V and J ends were trimmed by 4 bases and 1 base, with 17 bases remaining between them. Looked up from germline, CDR1 is SGHDT and CDR2 is YYEEEE. The CDR3 loop spans 16 amino acids. The CDR3 coding sequence is TGTGCCAGCAGCCGAGCTGTAGCGACACGCCAAGAGACCCAGTACTTC. This gives the protein CASSRAVATRQETQYF.

The chain carries TRBV15 and TRBJ2-1; 8 bases agree with TRBD1. This CDR3 has 16 residues. The V gene end was trimmed by 0 bases and the J gene end by 8 bases; junction bases not matched to a gene: 9. Germline V gives CDR1 LNHNV, CDR2 YYDKDF (reference sequence). CDR3 in DNA: TGTGCCACCAGCAGAGAAGAGACAGGGGTGAAGGATGAGCAGTTCTTC. It is translated as CATSREETGVKDEQFF.

The genes are TRBV14 and TRBJ2-4, with 9 nucleotides matching TRBD1. The J call is doubtful: the DNA matches TRBJ2-7 better. There are 14 residues in the CDR3. CDR1 is SGHDN and CDR2 is FVKESK in the germline V gene. The CDR3, as DNA: TGTGCCAGCAGCGTACCGGGACAGGGAGTCGAGCAGTACTTC. It codes for CASSVPGQGVEQYF.